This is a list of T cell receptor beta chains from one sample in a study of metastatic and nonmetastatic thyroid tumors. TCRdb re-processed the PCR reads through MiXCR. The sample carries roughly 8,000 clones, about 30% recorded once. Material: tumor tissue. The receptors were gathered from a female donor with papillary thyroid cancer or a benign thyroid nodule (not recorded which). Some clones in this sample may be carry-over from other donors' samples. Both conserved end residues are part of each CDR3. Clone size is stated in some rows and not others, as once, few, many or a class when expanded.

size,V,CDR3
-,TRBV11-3,CASSSRDAQFF
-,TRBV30,CAGGGLYNEQFF
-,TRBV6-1,CASSQRAGMNTGELFF
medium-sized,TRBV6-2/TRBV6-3,CASSYTGNQPQHF
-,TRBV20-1,CSARGTGDTGELFF
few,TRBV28,CASTGYPFNSPLHF
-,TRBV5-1,CASSNLGGTVNTGELFF
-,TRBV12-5,CASSGTSSYNEPFF
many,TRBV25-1,CASSPKRETENTDTQYF
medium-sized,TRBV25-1,CASSEEPGQGADEQYF
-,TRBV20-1,CSARGEGLANTEAFF
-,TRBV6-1,CASRRGLAGDNEQFF
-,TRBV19,CASICMPSSYEQYF
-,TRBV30,CAWCVSSGGDDVLTF
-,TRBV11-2,CASSRQRGDIMNTEAFF
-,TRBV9,CASSVVSGSKAFF
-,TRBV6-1,CASRLADNNEQFF
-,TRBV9,CASSARPLAGVTADTQYF
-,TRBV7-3,CASSPRPGELFF
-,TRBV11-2,CASSPRQGPCYEQYF
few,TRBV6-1,CASESRQGLQETQYF
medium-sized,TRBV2,CASSDMWSTSSYNEQFF
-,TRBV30,CAWSVMGGTEAFF
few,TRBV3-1,CASQRQAREKLFF
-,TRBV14,CASSPRQGGNTEAFF
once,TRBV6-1,CASSPQPRTRQQETQYF
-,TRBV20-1,CSAIGTGERVPSPYEQYF
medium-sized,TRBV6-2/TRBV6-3,CASRLAGEDEQFF
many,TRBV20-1,CSARLAGKETQYF
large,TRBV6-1,CASSHKGLAGTGELFF
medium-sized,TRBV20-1,CSAFLRGLGYTF